The clone carrying this T cell receptor beta chain was recorded only once. Antigen specificity is unknown. These data come from a study of T cells in localized non-small cell lung cancer. Study-level points and caveats: Only one tumor region was sequenced, so heterogeneity remains possible. A higher density of T cells in blood coincided with extended overall survival. There were a median around 59 of the top 100 tumor clones appearing in adjacent lung.

The repertoire was sequenced with immunoSEQ multiplex PCR; TCRdb's copy has only in-frame clones and lacks some. This sample has 100,000 or so clones; roughly 91% occur once, and the top ten carry over 4%. CDR1 is SGHNT, CDR2 YYREEE, per germline (reference sequence). Trimming removed 4 bases at V and 7 bases at J, with 14 bases between. The CDR3 is made up of 14 amino acids. The receptor comes from a woman aged 40 to 75 with stage II squamous cell lung carcinoma. Sequenced material: PBMCs, taken before any cancer treatment. The chain combines TRBV5-4 with TRBJ2-2, with D possibly matching TRBD1 (6 bases). The DNA for the CDR3 is TGTGCCAGCAGCCTACAACAGGGAGTCGGGGAGCTGTTTTTT. This gives the protein CASSLQQGVGELFF.